Detailed here is one TCR beta chain. This receptor's antigen is unknown. No much larger clone exists at a distance of one base, and base qualities are not known. Looking up the germline V gene yields CDR1 SGHRS and CDR2 YFSETQ. Unmatched junction bases come to 17, with V trimmed by 3 bases and J by 0 bases. Inclusive of the bounding cysteine and phenylalanine, the CDR3 is 20 residues long. Of all the DNA, just the CDR3 is kept, 60 bases in frame from base 1. The data belong to a study of T cell responses to AZD1222 COVID-19 vaccine (dated by TCRdb to 2020 to 2023). Study-wide context: A total of over 230 trial participants underwent TCR sequencing, of whom nearly 210 received two doses of AZD1222 and about 26 received two doses of the MenACWY control vaccine. Trial participants were enrolled by age into subgroups of 18-55, 56-69 and 70-plus years, and about 150, 27 and 61 TCR-sequenced participants, respectively, were included in these subgroups. Study-level results and caveats: The vaccine-associated CD4 TCRs covered the entire spike protein, and the dominant responses fell in regions 160-218 and 743-854. After two AZD1222 doses, both the breadth and the depth of spike-specific TCRs were significantly higher than at day 0 and than in MenACWY recipients. Reportedly, almost half of the unique spike-specific TCRs recognized epitopes lying outside the regions that are mutated in the B.1.351 and B.1.1.7 variants. Participants were mostly white British and included more females than males, and it was suggested by the authors that clonal diversity may have been underestimated. The 56-69-year group was small, and its depth increase did not reach significance, likely because of low power. Conclusions about previously exposed vaccinees are limited, since just a handful of AZD1222 recipients were seropositive for SARS-CoV-2 at baseline. Because no samples from the day 14 peak response were available, repertoires could be characterized only after the peak T cell response.

The meaning of the sample's time point label: about 28 days (+/-7) after the second vaccine dose. AZD1222 recipients given second doses at about 4 weeks or at about 12 weeks were pooled, since spike-specific TCR depth and breadth were not found to differ between the two schedules. Vaccinee samples came from UK trials COV001 and COV002, including a single-blind randomized controlled phase 2/3 trial of AZD1222 (ChAdOx1 nCoV-19) in healthy adults. Trial participant PBMC samples were collected at day 0 and day 28 after the second dose for TCRbeta chain sequencing. The CDR3 regions of human TCRbeta chains were subjected to immunosequencing. The original pipeline was this. Repertoire TCRs were matched against a reference library of SARS-CoV-2-specific TCRs generated with the MIRA antigen-specificity platform. Breadth was defined as the fraction of unique TCRs that were SARS-CoV-2-associated, and depth was defined as the fraction of total T cells that were SARS-CoV-2-associated. Each spike-specific TCR was assigned to its reactive spike region and to a CD4 or CD8 class using the MIRA data. Log10-transformed breadth and depth values were compared by one-way ANOVA with Sidak's multiple comparisons tests. TCRdb took this table from immuneACCESS and kept in-frame rearrangements with V and J called. Such tables lack part of the clones; where checked against another copy, unresolved V genes explain under half of the gap, and the rest is unexplained. That table supplies the V and J calls and clone size; D and trimming were determined from the DNA. This sample is represented by roughly 180,000 clones; more than 85% of them were singletons. The ten largest make up roughly 1.7% of the sample.

This receptor chain uses TRBV5-1 and TRBJ1-3; the central 8 bases match TRBD1. The sequence came from an adult who received the AZD1222 COVID-19 vaccine. This specimen consisted of peripheral blood, obtained 28 days after the second AZD1222 dose. CDR3 protein: CASSSRGGTGWQSSGNTIYF. Read as DNA, the sequence is TGCGCCAGCAGCTCCCGAGGTGGGACAGGATGGCAATCCTCTGGAAACACCATATATTTT.